What follows are 9 T cell receptor beta chains derived from one specimen sequenced in a study of CD8 T cells in ankylosing spondylitis. TCRdb reprocessed the 5' RACE reads via MiXCR and lists one record per CDR3 protein. The sample lists about 300,000 distinct CDR3 sequences, 20% seen once, with roughly 4% in the top ten. The material sequenced was blood, either unsorted or a sorted T cell fraction (not recorded which). The receptors were gathered from a female donor with ankylosing spondylitis or in good health (not recorded which).

The gene calls are TRBV12-3 or TRBV12-4 and TRBJ2-2, with 7 bases aligning to TRBD2. Trimming cost V 3 bases and J 1 base; bases outside gene matches: 2. This CDR3 is built from 15 residues. The CDR3 nucleotides are TGTGCCAGCAGTTTCAAGCGGGAGAACACCGGGGAGCTGTTTTTT. Its translation is CASSFKRENTGELFF.

The table lists this clonotype with a few counts. The V call is TRBV20-1, the J call TRBJ2-5; possibly TRBD2 for D (6 bases). CDR1 is DFQATT and CDR2 is SNEGSKA in the germline V gene (reference sequence). V lost 2 bases to trimming and J lost 1 base, with 20 bases between them. CDR3 size: 17 residues. The CDR3 is CSARRPLRLEGQETQYF. For the CDR3, the DNA is TGCAGTGCTAGACGACCGCTACGACTAGAAGGCCAAGAGACCCAGTACTTC.

The rearrangement uses TRBV7-2 and TRBJ1-2; D gene ambiguous. The CDR3 length is 12 residues. The V end was cut by 2 bases, the J end by 8 bases, with 9 bases between. Germline loops: CDR1 SGHTA, CDR2 FQGNSA. CDR3 loop: CASSLNWEGYTF. In nucleotides, the CDR3 is TGTGCCAGCAGCTTAAATTGGGAAGGCTACACCTTC.

This chain joins TRBV3-1 and TRBJ2-3; 8 bases map to TRBD1. The CDR3 covers 15 residues. Looked up from germline, CDR1 is LGHDT and CDR2 is YNNKEL (reference sequence). The V gene end was trimmed by 6 bases and the J gene end by 2 bases; junction bases not matched to a gene: 7. The CDR3 reads CASRARTGHTDTQYF. CDR3 in DNA: TGTGCCAGCAGGGCAAGGACAGGGCACACAGATACGCAGTATTTT.

The chain carries TRBV20-1 and TRBJ2-5, with D perhaps TRBD1 or TRBD2 (5 bases each). CDR3 length: 15 residues. V was shortened by 6 bases and J by 5 bases, with 22 bases between the two germline ends. CDR1 and CDR2 (germline): DFQATT, SNEGSKA (reference sequence). CDR3 sequence reads: CSASAPTRGGETQYF. The CDR3 DNA reads TGCAGTGCGTCCGCCCCTACTAGGGGTGGGGAGACCCAGTACTTC.

This clonotype appeared a few times. The genes are TRBV6-6 and TRBJ2-7, with D tentatively TRBD1 (5 bases). V lost 4 bases and J 9 bases, leaving 16 bases between the germline ends. Germline loops: CDR1 MNHNY, CDR2 SVGAGI (reference sequence). The CDR3 extends over 13 amino acids. CDR3 residues: CASSLQVGLGQYF. As DNA, the CDR3 is TGTGCCAGCAGTTTACAGGTCGGTCTCGGGCAGTACTTC.

The gene calls are TRBV11-1 and TRBJ2-5, with D possibly being TRBD1 (6 bases). The ends were cut back, 0 bases at V and 2 bases at J, with 10 bases in the middle. This CDR3 has 15 residues. Germline V gene sequence: CDR1 SGHAT, CDR2 FQDESV (reference sequence). The CDR3 is CASSLAPTGQETQYF. The CDR3 nucleotides are TGTGCCAGCAGCTTAGCGCCGACAGGTCAAGAGACCCAGTACTTC.

In this sample, this clonotype turned up many times. The rearrangement uses TRBV27 and TRBJ2-5; 9 bases are a match to TRBD1. Losses at the gene ends were 6 bases for V and 3 bases for J; bases not matched to a gene: 2. In germline, CDR1 is MNHEY, CDR2 SMNVEV (reference sequence). The CDR3 has 13 residues. This chain's CDR3 is CASRTGGKETQYF. Here the CDR3 DNA reads TGTGCCAGCAGGACAGGGGGGAAAGAGACCCAGTACTTC.

This chain links TRBV29-1 with TRBJ2-1; TRBD2 matches 7 bases. The CDR3 is 12 residues long. Germline V gene data show CDR1 as SQVTM and CDR2 as ANQGSEA. Trimming took 2 bases from V and 15 from J; bases not matched to a gene: 10. CDR3 sequence: CSVEPQDLAVFF. The CDR3 nucleotides read TGCAGCGTTGAACCCCAGGATCTAGCGGTGTTCTTC.